Listed below are T cell receptor beta chains from one sample, sequenced in a study of quantifying T cell responses using KT2 cells. TCRdb called the UMI-ligation and nested PCR reads again in MiXCR, with one record for every CDR3 protein. In the table there are 42,000 or so distinct CDR3 sequences, over 15% of which are singletons. Specimen: PBMCs spiked with cells of the T cell clone KT2. The receptors stem from a human donor. The CDR3 runs from the conserved cysteine through the conserved F or W. Each record gives: V gene, D gene, clone size, J gene, CDR3 DNA, CDR3 protein. The D gene is left open where the match is weak. The size field is filled for only some rows; it gives once, few, many or a size class.

V: TRBV5-1; D: TRBD2; size: .; J: TRBJ2-7; DNA: TGCGCCAGCAGCTTGTTGGGCGGGGGCTCCTACGAGCAGTACTTC; CDR3: CASSLLGGGSYEQYF
V: TRBV5-5; D: .; size: few; J: TRBJ2-5; DNA: TGTGCCAGCAACCCTCAAAGCTCGGGGGAGACCCAGTACTTC; CDR3: CASNPQSSGETQYF
V: TRBV20-1; D: TRBD1; size: few; J: TRBJ1-3; DNA: TGCAGTGCCCCGGATGTACAGGGGGCTGGAAACACCATATATTTT; CDR3: CSAPDVQGAGNTIYF
V: TRBV7-9; D: .; size: .; J: TRBJ1-5; DNA: TGTGCCAGCAGCCCGATAGGGAGTCAGCCCCAGCATTTT; CDR3: CASSPIGSQPQHF
V: TRBV12-3/TRBV12-4; D: .; size: many; J: TRBJ1-2; DNA: TGTGCCAGCAGCATCAGACAGGTTAGGAACTATGGCTACACCTTC; CDR3: CASSIRQVRNYGYTF
V: TRBV14; D: .; size: .; J: TRBJ1-6; DNA: TGTGCCAGCAGCCAAGCCGCGGGTTCACCCCTCCACTTT; CDR3: CASSQAAGSPLHF
V: TRBV5-1; D: TRBD2; size: .; J: TRBJ2-1; DNA: TGCGCCAGCAGGCCGACTAGCGGGAGTCTTGAGCAGTTCTTC; CDR3: CASRPTSGSLEQFF
V: TRBV7-6; D: .; size: many; J: TRBJ2-1; DNA: TGTGCCAGCAGCGGGGGGACGGAGGGAAATGAGCAGTTCTTC; CDR3: CASSGGTEGNEQFF
V: TRBV6-5; D: .; size: once; J: TRBJ1-2; DNA: TGTGCCAGCAGTTACGGAGGGCTAGGAGGCTACACCTTC; CDR3: CASSYGGLGGYTF
V: TRBV7-8; D: .; size: few; J: TRBJ2-1; DNA: TGTGCCAGCAGCTGGACCGGGACTCCACAGTTCTTC; CDR3: CASSWTGTPQFF
V: TRBV12-3/TRBV12-4; D: .; size: few; J: TRBJ1-2; DNA: TGTGCCAGCAGTTTTCGACACGTCAGGCTGAACTATGGCTACACCTTC; CDR3: CASSFRHVRLNYGYTF
V: TRBV3-1; D: .; size: .; J: TRBJ2-5; DNA: TGTGCCAGCAGCTACGGGGAGACCCAGTACTTC; CDR3: CASSYGETQYF
V: TRBV12-5; D: TRBD1; size: few; J: TRBJ2-1; DNA: TGTGCTAGTGGTATAGCTTCAGGGGGCTGGTATGAGCAGTTCTTC; CDR3: CASGIASGGWYEQFF